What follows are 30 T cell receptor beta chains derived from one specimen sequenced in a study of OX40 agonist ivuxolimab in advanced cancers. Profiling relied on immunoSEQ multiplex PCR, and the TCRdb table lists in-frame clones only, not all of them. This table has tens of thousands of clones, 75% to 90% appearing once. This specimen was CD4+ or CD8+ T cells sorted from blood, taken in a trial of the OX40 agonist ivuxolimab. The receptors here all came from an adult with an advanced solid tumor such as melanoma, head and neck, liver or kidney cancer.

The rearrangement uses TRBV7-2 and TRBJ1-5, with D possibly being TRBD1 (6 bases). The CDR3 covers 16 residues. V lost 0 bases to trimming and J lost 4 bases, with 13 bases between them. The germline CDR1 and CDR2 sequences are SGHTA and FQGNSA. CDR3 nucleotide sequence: TGTGCCAGCAGCTTAGCCCCATGGACAGCTAATCAGCCCCAGCATTTT. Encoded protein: CASSLAPWTANQPQHF.

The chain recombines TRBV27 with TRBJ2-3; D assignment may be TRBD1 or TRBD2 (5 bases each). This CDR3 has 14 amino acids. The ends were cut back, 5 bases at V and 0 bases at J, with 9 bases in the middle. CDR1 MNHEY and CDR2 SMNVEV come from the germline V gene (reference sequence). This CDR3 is CASSPWDSTDTQYF. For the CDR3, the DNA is TGTGCCAGCAGTCCATGGGACAGCACAGATACGCAGTATTTT.

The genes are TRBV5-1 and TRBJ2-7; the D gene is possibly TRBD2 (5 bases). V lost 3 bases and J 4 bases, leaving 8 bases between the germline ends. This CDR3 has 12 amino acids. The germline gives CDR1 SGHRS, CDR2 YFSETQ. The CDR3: CASSSDSYEQYF. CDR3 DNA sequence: TGCGCCAGCAGCTCGGACTCTTACGAGCAGTACTTC. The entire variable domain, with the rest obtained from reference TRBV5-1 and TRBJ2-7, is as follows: KAGVTQTPRYLIKTRGQQVTLSCSPISGHRSVSWYQQTPGQGLQFLFEYFSETQRNKGNFPGRFSGRQFSNSRSEMNVSTLELGDSALYLCASSSDSYEQYFGPGTRLTVT.

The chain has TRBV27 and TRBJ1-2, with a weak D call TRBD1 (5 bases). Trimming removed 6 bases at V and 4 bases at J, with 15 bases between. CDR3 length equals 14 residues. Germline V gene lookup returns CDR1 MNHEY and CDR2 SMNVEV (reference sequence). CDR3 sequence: CASSSWGEVYGYTF. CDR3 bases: TGTGCCAGCAGCTCTTGGGGCGAGGTCTATGGCTACACCTTC.

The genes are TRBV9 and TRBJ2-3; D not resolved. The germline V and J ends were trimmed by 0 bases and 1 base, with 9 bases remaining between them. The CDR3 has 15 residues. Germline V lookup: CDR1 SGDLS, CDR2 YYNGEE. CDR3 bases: TGTGCCAGCAGCGTAGGCACCCCTGGCACAGATACGCAGTATTTT. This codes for CASSVGTPGTDTQYF. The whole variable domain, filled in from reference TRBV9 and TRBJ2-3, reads DSGVTQTPKHLITATGQRVTLRCSPRSGDLSVYWYQQSLDQGLQFLIQYYNGEERAKGNILERFSAQQFPDLHSELNLSSLELGDSALYFCASSVGTPGTDTQYFGPGTRLTVL.

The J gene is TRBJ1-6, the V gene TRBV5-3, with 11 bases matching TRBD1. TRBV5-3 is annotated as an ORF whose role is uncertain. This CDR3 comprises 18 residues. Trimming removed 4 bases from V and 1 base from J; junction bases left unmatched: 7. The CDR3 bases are TGTGCCAGAAGCCCCGGGACAGGGGGTAGTTCCTATAATTCACCCCTCCACTTT. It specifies CARSPGTGGSSYNSPLHF.

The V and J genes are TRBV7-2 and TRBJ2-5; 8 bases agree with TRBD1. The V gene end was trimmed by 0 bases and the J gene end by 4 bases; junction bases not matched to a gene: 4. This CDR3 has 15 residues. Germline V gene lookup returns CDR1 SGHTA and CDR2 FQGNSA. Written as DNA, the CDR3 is TGTGCCAGCAGCTTAGCCCGGACAGGGTCAGAGACCCAGTACTTC. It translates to CASSLARTGSETQYF.

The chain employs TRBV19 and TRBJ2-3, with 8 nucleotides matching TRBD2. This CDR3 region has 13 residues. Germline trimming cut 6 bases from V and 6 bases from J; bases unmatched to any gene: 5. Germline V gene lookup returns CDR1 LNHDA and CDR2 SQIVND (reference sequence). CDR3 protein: CASSPGGADTQYF. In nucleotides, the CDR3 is TGTGCCAGTAGCCCGGGAGGGGCGGATACGCAGTATTTT.

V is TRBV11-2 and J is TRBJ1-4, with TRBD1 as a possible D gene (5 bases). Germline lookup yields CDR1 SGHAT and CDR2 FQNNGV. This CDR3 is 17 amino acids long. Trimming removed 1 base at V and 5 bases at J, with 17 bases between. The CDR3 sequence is CASSLGWLGLMNEKLFF. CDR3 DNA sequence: TGTGCCAGCAGCTTAGGATGGCTGGGACTTATGAATGAAAAACTGTTTTTT.

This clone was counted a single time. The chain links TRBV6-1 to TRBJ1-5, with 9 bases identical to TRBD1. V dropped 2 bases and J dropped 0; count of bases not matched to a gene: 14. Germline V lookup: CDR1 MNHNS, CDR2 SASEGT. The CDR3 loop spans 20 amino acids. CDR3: CASSENSPGQGYYSNQPQHF. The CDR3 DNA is TGTGCCAGCAGTGAAAATTCGCCGGGACAGGGCTATTATAGCAATCAGCCCCAGCATTTT.

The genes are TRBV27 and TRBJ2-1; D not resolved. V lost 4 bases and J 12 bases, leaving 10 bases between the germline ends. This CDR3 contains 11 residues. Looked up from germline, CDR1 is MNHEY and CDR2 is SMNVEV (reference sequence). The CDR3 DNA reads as TGTGCCAGCAGTTCGCAGGTTAGGCAGTTCTTC. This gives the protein CASSSQVRQFF.

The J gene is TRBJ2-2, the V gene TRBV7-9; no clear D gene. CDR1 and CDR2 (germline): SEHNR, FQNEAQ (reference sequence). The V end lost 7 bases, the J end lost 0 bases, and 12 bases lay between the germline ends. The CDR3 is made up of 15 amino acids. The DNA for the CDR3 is TGTGCCAGCATAAAGAGCTCCGCGAACACCGGGGAGCTGTTTTTT. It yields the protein CASIKSSANTGELFF.

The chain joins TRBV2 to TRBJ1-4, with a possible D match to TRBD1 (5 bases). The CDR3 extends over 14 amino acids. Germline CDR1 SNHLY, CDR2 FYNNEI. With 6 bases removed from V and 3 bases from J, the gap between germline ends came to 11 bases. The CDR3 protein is CASSPGRSNEKLFF. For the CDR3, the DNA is TGTGCCAGCAGCCCGGGACGGTCTAATGAAAAACTGTTTTTT. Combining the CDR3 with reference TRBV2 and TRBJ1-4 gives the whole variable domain EPEVTQTPSHQVTQMGQEVILRCVPISNHLYFYWYRQILGQKVEFLVSFYNNEISEKSEIFDDQFSVERPDGSNFTLKIRSTKLEDSAMYFCASSPGRSNEKLFFGSGTQLSVL.

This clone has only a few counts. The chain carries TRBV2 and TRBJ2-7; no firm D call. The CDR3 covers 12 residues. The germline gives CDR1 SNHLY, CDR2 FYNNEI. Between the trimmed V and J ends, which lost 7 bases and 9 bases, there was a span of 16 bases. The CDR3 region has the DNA TGTGCCAGCACATCCGGTAGGGTTTGGCAGTACGTC. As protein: CASTSGRVWQYV.

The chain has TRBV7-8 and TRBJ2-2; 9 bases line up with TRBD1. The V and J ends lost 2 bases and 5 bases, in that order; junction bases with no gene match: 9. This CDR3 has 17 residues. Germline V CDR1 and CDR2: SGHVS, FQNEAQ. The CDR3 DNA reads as TGTGCCAGCAGCTTAAAGGGGGGTGGACAGGGGACCGGGGAGCTGTTTTTT. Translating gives CASSLKGGGQGTGELFF.

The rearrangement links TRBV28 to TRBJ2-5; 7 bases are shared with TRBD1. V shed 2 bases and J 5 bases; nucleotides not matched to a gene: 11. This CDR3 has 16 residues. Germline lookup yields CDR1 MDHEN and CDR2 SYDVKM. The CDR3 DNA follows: TGTGCCAGCAGTTTAGGTACAGGGGTTGTGGGGGAGACCCAGTACTTC. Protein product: CASSLGTGVVGETQYF.

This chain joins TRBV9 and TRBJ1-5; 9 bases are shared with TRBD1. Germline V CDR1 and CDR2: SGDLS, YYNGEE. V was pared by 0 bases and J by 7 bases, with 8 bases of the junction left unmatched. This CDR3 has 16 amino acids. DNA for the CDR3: TGTGCCAGCAGCGTAGGACAGGGGGGGGAAGGGCAGCCCCAGCATTTT. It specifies CASSVGQGGEGQPQHF. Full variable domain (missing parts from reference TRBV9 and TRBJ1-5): DSGVTQTPKHLITATGQRVTLRCSPRSGDLSVYWYQQSLDQGLQFLIQYYNGEERAKGNILERFSAQQFPDLHSELNLSSLELGDSALYFCASSVGQGGEGQPQHFGDGTRLSIL.

CDR3 bases: TGTGCCATCAGTGACCCCCGAAGTTACAATCAGCCCCAGCATTTT. This translates into CAISDPRSYNQPQHF. The chain carries TRBV10-3 and TRBJ1-5; D uncertain. Trimming removed 3 bases from V and 3 bases from J, with 12 bases in between. There are 15 residues in the CDR3. Germline V gene lookup returns CDR1 ENHRY and CDR2 SYGVKD.

As DNA, the CDR3 is TGTGCCAGCAGTGAAGAGTCCTTAAATGAGCAGTTCTTC. The encoded protein is CASSEESLNEQFF. The J gene is TRBJ2-1, the V gene TRBV2; D unclear. From germline, CDR1 is SNHLY and CDR2 FYNNEI. The CDR3 totals 13 residues. V dropped 1 base and J dropped 7 bases, with 8 bases sitting between them.

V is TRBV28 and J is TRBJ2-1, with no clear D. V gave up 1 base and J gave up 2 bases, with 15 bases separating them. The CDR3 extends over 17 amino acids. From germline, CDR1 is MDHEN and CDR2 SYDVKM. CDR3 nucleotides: TGTGCCAGCAGTTTATCTGGAATGGCCTCTCCCTACAATGAGCAGTTCTTC. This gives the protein CASSLSGMASPYNEQFF.

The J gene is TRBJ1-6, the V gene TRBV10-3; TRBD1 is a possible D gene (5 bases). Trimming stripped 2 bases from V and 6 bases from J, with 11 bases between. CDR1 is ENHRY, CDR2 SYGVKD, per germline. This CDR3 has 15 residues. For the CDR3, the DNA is TGTGCCATCAGTGAGGAGGGGACGGTTAATTCACCCCTCCACTTT. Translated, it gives CAISEEGTVNSPLHF.

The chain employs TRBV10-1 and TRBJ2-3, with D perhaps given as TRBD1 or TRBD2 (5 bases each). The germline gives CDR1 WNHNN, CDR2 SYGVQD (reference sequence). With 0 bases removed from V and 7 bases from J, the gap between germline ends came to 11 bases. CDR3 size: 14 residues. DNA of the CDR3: TGCGCCAGCAGTGAGTCGGTGGGGACCTATACGCAGTATTTT. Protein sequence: CASSESVGTYTQYF.

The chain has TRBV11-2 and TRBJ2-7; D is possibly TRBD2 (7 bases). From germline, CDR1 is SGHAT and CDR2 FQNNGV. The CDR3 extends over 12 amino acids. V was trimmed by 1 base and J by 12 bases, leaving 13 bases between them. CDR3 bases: TGTGCCAGCAGCTTAGGAGGGGGGAGGGCGTACGTC. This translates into CASSLGGGRAYV.

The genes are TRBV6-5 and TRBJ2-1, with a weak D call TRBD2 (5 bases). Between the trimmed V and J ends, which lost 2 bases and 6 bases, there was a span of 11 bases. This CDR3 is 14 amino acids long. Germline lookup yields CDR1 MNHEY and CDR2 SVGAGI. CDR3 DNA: TGTGCCAGCAGTTACGCGGGCCCACCCAATGAGCAGTTCTTC. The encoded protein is CASSYAGPPNEQFF.

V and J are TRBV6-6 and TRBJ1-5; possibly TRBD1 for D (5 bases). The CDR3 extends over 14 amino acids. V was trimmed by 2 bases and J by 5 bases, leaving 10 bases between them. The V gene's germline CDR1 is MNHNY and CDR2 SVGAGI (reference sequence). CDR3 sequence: CASSYRGGDQPQHF. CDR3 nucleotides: TGTGCCAGCAGTTACCGGGGGGGAGATCAGCCCCAGCATTTT.

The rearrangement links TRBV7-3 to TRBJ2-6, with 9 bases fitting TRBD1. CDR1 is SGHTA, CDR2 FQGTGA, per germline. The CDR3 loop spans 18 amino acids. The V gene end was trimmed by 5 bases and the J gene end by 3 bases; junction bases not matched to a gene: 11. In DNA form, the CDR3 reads TGTGCCAGCAGCCAACAGGGGGCAACCCTATTTGGGGCCAACGTCCTGACTTTC. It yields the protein CASSQQGATLFGANVLTF.

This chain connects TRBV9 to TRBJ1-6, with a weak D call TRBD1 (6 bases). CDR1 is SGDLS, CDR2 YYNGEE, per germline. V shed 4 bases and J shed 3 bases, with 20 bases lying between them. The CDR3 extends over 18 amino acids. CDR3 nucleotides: TGTGCCAGCAGCCGAGGACAGATTCCTTGGGGCTATAATTCACCCCTCCACTTT. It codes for CASSRGQIPWGYNSPLHF.

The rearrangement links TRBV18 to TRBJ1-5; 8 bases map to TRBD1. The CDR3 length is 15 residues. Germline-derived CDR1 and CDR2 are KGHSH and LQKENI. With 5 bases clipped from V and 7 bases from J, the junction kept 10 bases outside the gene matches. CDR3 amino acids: CASSASGQVRQPQHF. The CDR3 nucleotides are TGTGCCAGCTCAGCCTCGGGACAGGTCCGCCAGCCCCAGCATTTT.

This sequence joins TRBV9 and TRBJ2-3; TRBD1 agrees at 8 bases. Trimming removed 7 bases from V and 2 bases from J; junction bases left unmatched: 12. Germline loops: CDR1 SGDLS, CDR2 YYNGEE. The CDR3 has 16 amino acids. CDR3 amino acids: CASSTGTGSSTDTQYF. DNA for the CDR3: TGTGCCAGCTCAACCGGGACAGGCTCATCCACAGATACGCAGTATTTT. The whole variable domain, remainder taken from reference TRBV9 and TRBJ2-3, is DSGVTQTPKHLITATGQRVTLRCSPRSGDLSVYWYQQSLDQGLQFLIQYYNGEERAKGNILERFSAQQFPDLHSELNLSSLELGDSALYFCASSTGTGSSTDTQYFGPGTRLTVL.

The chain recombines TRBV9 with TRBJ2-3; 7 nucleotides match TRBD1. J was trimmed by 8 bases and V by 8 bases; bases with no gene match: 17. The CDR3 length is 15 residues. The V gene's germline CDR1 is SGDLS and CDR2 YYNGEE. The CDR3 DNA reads TGTGCCAGTACCTCACTGACAGGGAATTCGGGTACGCAGTATTTT. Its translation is CASTSLTGNSGTQYF.